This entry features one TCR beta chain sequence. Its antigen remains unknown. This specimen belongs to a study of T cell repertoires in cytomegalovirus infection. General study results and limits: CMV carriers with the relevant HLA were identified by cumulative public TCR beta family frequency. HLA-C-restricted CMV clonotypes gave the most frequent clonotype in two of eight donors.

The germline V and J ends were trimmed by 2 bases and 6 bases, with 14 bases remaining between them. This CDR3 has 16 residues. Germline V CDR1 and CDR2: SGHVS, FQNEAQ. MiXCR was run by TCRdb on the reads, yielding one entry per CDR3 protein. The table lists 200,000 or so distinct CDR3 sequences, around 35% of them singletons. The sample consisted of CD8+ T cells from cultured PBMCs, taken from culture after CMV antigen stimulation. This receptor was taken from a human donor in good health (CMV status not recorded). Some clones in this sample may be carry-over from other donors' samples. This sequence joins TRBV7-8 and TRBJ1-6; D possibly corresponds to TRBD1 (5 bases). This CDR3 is CASSLTSGRVNSPLHF. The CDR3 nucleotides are TGTGCCAGCAGCTTAACTTCGGGCAGGGTTAATTCACCCCTCCACTTT.